What follows describes a single TCR delta chain. Its antigen is not identified. This entry comes from a study of Vδ1+ human thymocytes. General study results and limits: Highly polyclonal TRG and TRD repertoires with Gaussian CDR3 length distributions appeared in thymus. Despite high sort purity, about 20% of thymic T cell receptor delta sequences were Vdelta2.

The template was reverse-transcribed extracted RNA. Multiplex PCR used pooled V-gene forward primers and a constant-region reverse primer to amplify CDR3s. TCRdb made new clone calls on the multiplex PCR reads using CATT. Here the sample spans 80,000 or so delta-chain clones, 30% to 40% being singletons. The germline V gene has CDR1 TSWWSYY and CDR2 QGS. This CDR3 spans 20 amino acids. J lost 0 bases, V lost 0 bases, and 15 bases had no gene match. The chain joins TRDV1 to TRDJ1; 8 bases line up with TRDD3. Sequenced input: Vdelta1+ gamma-delta thymocytes from the thymus. Subset denoted: FACS-sorted CD3+ TCRalphabeta- TCRVdelta1+ TCRVdelta2- thymocytes. This sequence originates from a boy in the first two years of life who had congenital heart surgery. In nucleotides, the CDR3 is TGTGCTCTTGGGGAACTCCGACGCCTGGGGGACGTCCAGTACACCGATAAACTCATCTTT. Residues: CALGELRRLGDVQYTDKLIF.